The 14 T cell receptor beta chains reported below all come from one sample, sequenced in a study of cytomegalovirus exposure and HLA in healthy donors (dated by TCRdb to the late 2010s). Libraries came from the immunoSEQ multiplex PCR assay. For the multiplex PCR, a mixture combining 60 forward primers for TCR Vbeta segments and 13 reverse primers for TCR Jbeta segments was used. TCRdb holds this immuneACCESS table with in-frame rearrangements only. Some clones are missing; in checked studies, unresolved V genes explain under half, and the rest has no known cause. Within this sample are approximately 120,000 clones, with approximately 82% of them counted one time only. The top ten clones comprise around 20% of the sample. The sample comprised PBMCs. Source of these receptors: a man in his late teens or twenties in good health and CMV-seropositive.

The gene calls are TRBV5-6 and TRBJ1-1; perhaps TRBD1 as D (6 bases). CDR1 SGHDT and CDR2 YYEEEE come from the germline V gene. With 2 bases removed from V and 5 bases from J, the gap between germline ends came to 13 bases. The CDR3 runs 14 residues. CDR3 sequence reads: CASSLVQGRTEAFF. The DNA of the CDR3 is TGTGCCAGCAGCTTAGTACAGGGTCGTACTGAAGCTTTCTTT.

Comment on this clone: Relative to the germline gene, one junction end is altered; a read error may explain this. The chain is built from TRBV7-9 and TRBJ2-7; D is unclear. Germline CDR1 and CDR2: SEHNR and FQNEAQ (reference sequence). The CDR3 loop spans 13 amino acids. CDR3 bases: TGTTCCAGCAGCCCCCCCCAGAGGTACGAGCAGTACTTC. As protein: CSSSPPQRYEQYF. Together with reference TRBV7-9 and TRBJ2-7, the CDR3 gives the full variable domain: DTGVSQNPRHKITKRGQNVTFRCDPISEHNRLYWYRQTLGQGPEFLTYFQNEAQLEKSRLLSDRFSAERPKGSFSTLEIQRTEQGDSAMYLCSSSPPQRYEQYFGPGTRLTVT.

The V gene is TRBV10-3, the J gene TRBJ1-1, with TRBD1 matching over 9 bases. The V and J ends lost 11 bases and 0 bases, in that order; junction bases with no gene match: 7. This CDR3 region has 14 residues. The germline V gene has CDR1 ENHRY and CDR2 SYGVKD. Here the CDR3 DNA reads TGTGCCTTCTGGACAGGGGACATGAACACTGAAGCTTTCTTT. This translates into CAFWTGDMNTEAFF.

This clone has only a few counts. The CDR3 region is CASCTNDRAGNTIYF. The DNA of the CDR3 is TGTGCCAGCTGTACCAACGACAGGGCTGGAAACACCATATATTTT. V and J are TRBV6-5 and TRBJ1-3; TRBD1 matches at 7 bases. Germline values: CDR1 MNHEY, CDR2 SVGAGI. CDR3 size: 15 residues. The J segment lost 2 bases and the V segment lost 8 bases, leaving 9 bases of the junction unmatched.

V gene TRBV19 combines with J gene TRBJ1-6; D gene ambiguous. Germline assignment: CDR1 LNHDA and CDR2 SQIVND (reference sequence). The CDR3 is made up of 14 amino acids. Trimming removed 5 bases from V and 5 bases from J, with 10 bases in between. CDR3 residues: CASSPTSNNSPLHF. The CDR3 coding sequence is TGTGCCAGTAGTCCTACTTCAAATAATTCACCCCTCCACTTT.

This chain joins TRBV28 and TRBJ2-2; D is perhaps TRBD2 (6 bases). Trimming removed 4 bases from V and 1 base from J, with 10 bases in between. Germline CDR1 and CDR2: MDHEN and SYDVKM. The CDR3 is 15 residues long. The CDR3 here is CASSSLRGNTGELFF. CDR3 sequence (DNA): TGTGCCAGCAGTTCGCTGCGGGGGAACACCGGGGAGCTGTTTTTT.

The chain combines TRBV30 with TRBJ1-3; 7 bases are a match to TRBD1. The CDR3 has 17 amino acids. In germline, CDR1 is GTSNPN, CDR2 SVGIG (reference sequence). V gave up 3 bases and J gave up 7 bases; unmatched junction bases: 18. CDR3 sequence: CAWREYRGVGVLNTIYF. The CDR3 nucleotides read TGTGCCTGGAGGGAGTACAGGGGCGTGGGAGTATTGAACACCATATATTTT.

Here the CDR3 reads CASRGQGASYGYTF. The CDR3 bases are TGTGCCAGTAGGGGTCAGGGGGCCTCCTATGGCTACACCTTC. This chain uses TRBV19 with TRBJ1-2; 8 positions match TRBD1. The CDR3 is 14 amino acids. V was pared by 6 bases and J by 4 bases, with 7 bases of the junction left unmatched. Germline values: CDR1 LNHDA, CDR2 SQIVND (reference sequence).

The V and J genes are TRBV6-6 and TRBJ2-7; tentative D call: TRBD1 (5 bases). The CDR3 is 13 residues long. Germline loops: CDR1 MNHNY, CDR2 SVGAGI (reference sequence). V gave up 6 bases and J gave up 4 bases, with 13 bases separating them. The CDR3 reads CASREGVRYEQYF. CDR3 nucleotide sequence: TGTGCCAGCAGAGAAGGGGTAAGGTACGAGCAGTACTTC.

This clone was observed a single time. The CDR3: CASSLVSAPQGSRNYGYTF. As DNA, the CDR3 is TGCGCCAGCAGCTTGGTTTCGGCGCCCCAGGGGTCAAGAAACTATGGCTACACCTTC. This sequence joins TRBV5-1 and TRBJ1-2; D possibly corresponds to TRBD1 (6 bases). V lost 0 bases to trimming and J lost 2 bases, with 23 bases between them. The CDR3 runs 19 residues. Germline V gives CDR1 SGHRS, CDR2 YFSETQ.

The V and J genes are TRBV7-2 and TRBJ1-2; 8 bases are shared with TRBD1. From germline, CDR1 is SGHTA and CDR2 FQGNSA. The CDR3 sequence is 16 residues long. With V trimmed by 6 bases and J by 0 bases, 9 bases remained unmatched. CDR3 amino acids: CASSLHRGRANYGYTF. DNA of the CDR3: TGTGCCAGCAGTTTGCACAGGGGGAGAGCTAACTATGGCTACACCTTC.

The CDR3 loop is CAISGGGLTNTEAFF. The CDR3 DNA reads as TGTGCCATCAGTGGCGGGGGGCTGACGAACACTGAAGCTTTCTTT. This chain uses TRBV10-3 with TRBJ1-1; possibly TRBD1 for D (6 bases). Between the trimmed V and J ends, which lost 4 bases and 1 base, there was a span of 13 bases. CDR1 and CDR2 from the germline V gene are ENHRY and SYGVKD. The CDR3 runs 15 residues.

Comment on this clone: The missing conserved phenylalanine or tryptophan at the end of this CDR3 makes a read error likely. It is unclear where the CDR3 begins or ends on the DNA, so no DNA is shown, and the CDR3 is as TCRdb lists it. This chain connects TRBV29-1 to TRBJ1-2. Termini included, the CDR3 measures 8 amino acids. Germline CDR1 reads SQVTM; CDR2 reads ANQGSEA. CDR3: CSVEGGDV.

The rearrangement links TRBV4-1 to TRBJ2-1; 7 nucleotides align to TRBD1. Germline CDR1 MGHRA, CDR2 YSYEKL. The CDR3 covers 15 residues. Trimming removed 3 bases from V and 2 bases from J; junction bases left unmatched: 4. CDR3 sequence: CASSQPGQPYNEQFF. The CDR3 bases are TGCGCCAGCAGCCAGCCGGGACAGCCCTACAATGAGCAGTTCTTC.